This TCR beta chain was retrieved from a study of shared clonotypes between healthy human individuals. Study results and caveats: Four donors shared around 5% of their naive CD4 clonotypes. Generation probabilities were higher for clonotypes shared across all four sorted-subset donors than for unshared ones.

The table came from immunoSEQ multiplex PCR; TCRdb's copy has only in-frame clones and leaves some out. The sample yields about 2.1 million clones, around 93% seen once. The germline V and J ends were trimmed by 1 base and 8 bases, with 18 bases remaining between them. The CDR3 is 16 amino acids. The germline V gene encodes CDR1 MNHEY and CDR2 SMNVEV (reference sequence). CD8 cells regarded as naive lacked CD45RO, were positively chosen for CCR7, and omitted terminally differentiated effector memory CD45RA+ cells. Donors were healthy HIV-negative adults without recently reported acute infections or vaccinations. As regards this clone: Its antigen is not identified.

The sequence was collected from a man aged 18 to 29 in good health. Some clones in this sample may be carry-over from other donors' samples. V and J are TRBV27 and TRBJ2-1; D not resolved. Sequenced input: naive CD8+ T cells from PBMCs. The CDR3 loop is CASSLYYGTSVYEQFF. The CDR3 DNA is TGTGCCAGCAGTTTATATTACGGAACCAGCGTCTATGAGCAGTTCTTC.